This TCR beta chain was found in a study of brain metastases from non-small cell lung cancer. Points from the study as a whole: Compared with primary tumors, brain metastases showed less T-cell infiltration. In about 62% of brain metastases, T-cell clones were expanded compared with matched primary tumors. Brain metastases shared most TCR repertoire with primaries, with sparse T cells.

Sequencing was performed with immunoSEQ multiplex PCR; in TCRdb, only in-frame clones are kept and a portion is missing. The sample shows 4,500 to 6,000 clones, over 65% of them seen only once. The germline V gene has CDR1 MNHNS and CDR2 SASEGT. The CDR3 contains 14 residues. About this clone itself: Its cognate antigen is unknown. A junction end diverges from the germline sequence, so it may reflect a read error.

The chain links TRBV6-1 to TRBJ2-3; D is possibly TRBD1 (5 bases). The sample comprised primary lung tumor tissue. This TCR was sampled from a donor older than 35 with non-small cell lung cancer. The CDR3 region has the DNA TGTGCCAGCAGTGAAACCCAGGGCACAAATACGCAGTATTTT. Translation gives CASSETQGTNTQYF.